This T cell receptor beta chain is drawn from a study of spatial heterogeneity in lung cancer. This clonotype was seen at least ten times. This CDR3 is built from 17 residues. The V and J ends lost 6 bases and 3 bases, in that order; junction bases with no gene match: 12. CDR1 and CDR2 (germline): SNHLY, FYNNEI. Time point defined: sample taken at primary tumor resection. The authors sequenced whole RNA from tumor, nontumor lung or frozen PBMC without sorting. One entry per CDR3 protein results from TCRdb running MiXCR on the 5' RACE reads. The data hold 60,000 to 90,000 distinct CDR3 sequences, with 8% observed a single time.

The sequence was collected from a male donor with early-stage non-small cell lung cancer. The gene calls are TRBV2 and TRBJ1-1; 11 nucleotides match TRBD1. Sequenced material: PBMCs, taken at surgery. This CDR3 reads CASRRGGTGGTDTEAFF. For the CDR3, the DNA is TGTGCCAGCAGACGGGGAGGGACAGGGGGGACGGACACTGAAGCTTTCTTT.